The 24 T cell receptor beta chains below were found in one sample sequenced in a study of T cell responses to AZD1222 COVID-19 vaccine. Only in-frame clones appear in the TCRdb table, and some are missing; sequencing was by immunoSEQ multiplex PCR. The sample holds roughly 78,000 clones, about 84% seen once. The sample in question was peripheral blood, obtained on day 0 of AZD1222 vaccination. These receptors all come from an adult in good health.

This clone appeared a single time. The chain joins TRBV6-5 to TRBJ1-1; D possibly corresponds to TRBD1 (6 bases). The CDR3 contains 15 residues. Germline values: CDR1 MNHEY, CDR2 SVGAGI. Trimming shortened V by 9 bases and J by 2 bases, and 19 bases separated the two germline ends. CDR3 protein: CASVGGRGINTEAFF. The DNA for the CDR3 is TGTGCCAGTGTTGGGGGGCGGGGAATTAACACTGAAGCTTTCTTT.

There are a few counts of this clone. The rearrangement joins TRBV25-1 to TRBJ1-2; D not resolved. Trimming removed 3 bases from V and 5 bases from J, with 7 bases in between. This CDR3 is built from 12 residues. CDR1 is MGHDK, CDR2 SYGVNS, per germline. The DNA of the CDR3 is TGTGCCAGCAGTGATGTGAAGTATGGCTACACCTTC. Its protein product is CASSDVKYGYTF.

This clone was seen just once. CDR3 in amino acids: CASSNSAGGGDQPQHF. CDR3 in DNA: TGTGCCAGCAGCAATAGCGCAGGGGGAGGGGATCAGCCCCAGCATTTT. V usage is TRBV7-9 and J usage is TRBJ1-5; 7 bases agree with TRBD1. Trimming took 5 bases from V and 5 from J; bases not matched to a gene: 12. The CDR3 contains 16 residues. Germline assignment: CDR1 SEHNR and CDR2 FQNEAQ (reference sequence).

This chain uses TRBV15 with TRBJ2-3, with 7 bases identical to TRBD2. The V gene's germline CDR1 is LNHNV and CDR2 YYDKDF (reference sequence). V was clipped by 3 bases and J by 1 base; unmatched bases: 7. The CDR3 length is 16 residues. The CDR3 sequence: CATSSLSAGGTDTQYF. CDR3 in DNA: TGTGCCACCAGCAGCCTGTCGGCGGGGGGCACAGATACGCAGTATTTT.

The genes are TRBV19 and TRBJ2-2; TRBD2 aligns across 10 bases. This CDR3 has 18 amino acids. The ends lost 4 bases at V and 4 bases at J; junction bases unmatched: 12. Per germline, CDR1 LNHDA and CDR2 SQIVND (reference sequence). The CDR3 region is CASSTLGLAGVGTGELFF. Written as DNA, the CDR3 is TGTGCCAGTAGTACTTTAGGCCTAGCGGGAGTCGGCACCGGGGAGCTGTTTTTT.

The chain recombines TRBV7-9 with TRBJ2-5, with D unresolved. There are 14 residues in the CDR3. CDR1 and CDR2 (germline): SEHNR, FQNEAQ (reference sequence). Trimming removed 4 bases from V and 1 base from J, with 10 bases in between. The CDR3 bases are TGTGCCAGCAGCTCAACGGGCATCCAAGAGACCCAGTACTTC. Its translation: CASSSTGIQETQYF. The full variable domain, with the rest looked up from reference TRBV7-9 and TRBJ2-5, is DTGVSQNPRHKITKRGQNVTFRCDPISEHNRLYWYRQTLGQGPEFLTYFQNEAQLEKSRLLSDRFSAERPKGSFSTLEIQRTEQGDSAMYLCASSSTGIQETQYFGPGTRLLVL.

The chain recombines TRBV19 with TRBJ1-2; TRBD1 matches 7 bases. V lost 1 base, J lost 10 bases, and 12 bases stayed unmatched. The CDR3 sequence is 15 residues long. Germline V gene sequence: CDR1 LNHDA, CDR2 SQIVND (reference sequence). CDR3 coding DNA: TGTGCCAGTAGTATAGGAGGGGACAGCAACTGGCACTACACCTTC. Encoded protein: CASSIGGDSNWHYTF. Together with reference TRBV19 and TRBJ1-2, the CDR3 gives the full variable domain: DGGITQSPKYLFRKEGQNVTLSCEQNLNHDAMYWYRQDPGQGLRLIYYSQIVNDFQKGDIAEGYSVSREKKESFPLTVTSAQKNPTAFYLCASSIGGDSNWHYTFGSGTRLTVV.

J is TRBJ1-1 and V is TRBV25-1; D gene uncertain. Per the germline V gene, CDR1 is MGHDK and CDR2 is SYGVNS. The CDR3 runs to 15 residues. The V end lost 1 base, the J end lost 5 bases, and 14 bases lay between the germline ends. CDR3 DNA: TGTGCCAGCAGTGAATTACGGCAAGGTAGGACTGAAGCTTTCTTT. It yields the protein CASSELRQGRTEAFF. Drawing the rest from reference TRBV25-1 and TRBJ1-1, the complete variable domain is EADIYQTPRYLVIGTGKKITLECSQTMGHDKMYWYQQDPGMELHLIHYSYGVNSTEKGDLSSESTVSRIRTEHFPLTLESARPSHTSQYLCASSELRQGRTEAFFGQGTRLTVV.

The chain links TRBV7-6 to TRBJ2-6; no clear D gene. CDR1 is SGHVS, CDR2 FNYEAQ, per germline. With 3 bases removed from V and 0 bases from J, the gap between germline ends came to 9 bases. The CDR3 has 16 residues. Here the CDR3 reads CASSFGSVSGANVLTF. CDR3 DNA: TGTGCCAGCAGCTTCGGTTCTGTCTCTGGGGCCAACGTCCTGACTTTC.

A remark on this clone: Relative to the germline gene, one junction end is altered; a read error may explain this. The V call is TRBV7-7, the J call TRBJ1-5; D is uncertain. Germline CDR1 and CDR2: SSHAT and FNYEAQ (reference sequence). This CDR3 is 15 amino acids long. CDR3 nucleotides: TGTGCTAGCAGCTTAGCGGGATGGAGCAATCAGCCCCAGCATTTT. Residues: CASSLAGWSNQPQHF.

CDR3 residues: CASSLGTGPFF. In DNA, the CDR3 is TGTGCCAGCAGCCTCGGGACAGGGCCGTTCTTC. This chain connects TRBV7-9 to TRBJ2-1; 9 positions agree with TRBD1. Germline CDR1 SEHNR, CDR2 FQNEAQ (reference sequence). The CDR3 totals 11 residues. Losses at the gene ends were 5 bases for V and 15 bases for J; bases not matched to a gene: 5.

The V call is TRBV5-4, the J call TRBJ1-2, with no clear D. This CDR3 comprises 12 residues. Germline CDR1 is SGHNT and CDR2 is YYREEE (reference sequence). V was pared by 2 bases and J by 2 bases, with 4 bases between. CDR3 loop: CASSLQNYGYTF. The CDR3 DNA reads as TGTGCCAGCAGCTTACAGAACTATGGCTACACCTTC.

This clone was counted between two and nine times. The V call is TRBV9, the J call TRBJ1-1; unclear D gene. The length of the CDR3 is 14 residues. Germline CDR1 SGDLS, CDR2 YYNGEE. Trimming pared 0 bases from V and 6 bases from J, leaving 12 bases between. CDR3 protein: CASSVDWDFSEAFF. CDR3 in DNA: TGTGCCAGCAGCGTAGATTGGGATTTCTCTGAAGCTTTCTTT. Filled out from reference TRBV9 and TRBJ1-1, the complete variable domain reads DSGVTQTPKHLITATGQRVTLRCSPRSGDLSVYWYQQSLDQGLQFLIQYYNGEERAKGNILERFSAQQFPDLHSELNLSSLELGDSALYFCASSVDWDFSEAFFGQGTRLTVV.

The chain links TRBV9 to TRBJ1-2, with a possible D match to TRBD1 (5 bases). CDR1 and CDR2 from the germline V gene are SGDLS and YYNGEE. The V end was cut by 0 bases, the J end by 6 bases, with 15 bases between. This CDR3 comprises 15 residues. CDR3: CASSVVAGGGDGYTF. CDR3 nucleotide sequence: TGTGCCAGCAGCGTAGTCGCGGGGGGTGGGGATGGCTACACCTTC.

V usage is TRBV7-2 and J usage is TRBJ2-2, with TRBD1 matching 10 bases. Germline V lookup: CDR1 SGHTA, CDR2 FQGNSA. The CDR3 loop spans 14 amino acids. V was clipped by 5 bases and J by 8 bases; unmatched bases: 5. This chain's CDR3 is CASSMDRGEGELFF. The CDR3 DNA is TGTGCCAGCAGCATGGACAGGGGGGAGGGGGAGCTGTTTTTT.

V is TRBV29-1 and J is TRBJ2-3; 10 bases agree with TRBD2. The CDR3 is 16 amino acids. CDR1 and CDR2 (germline): SQVTM, ANQGSEA. Trimming at V came to 7 bases and at J to 3 bases, leaving 13 bases not matched to a gene. This CDR3 is CSAGQASGGITDTQYF. The CDR3 DNA reads TGCAGCGCGGGGCAAGCTAGCGGGGGAATTACAGATACGCAGTATTTT.

In DNA form, the CDR3 reads TGTGCCAGCAGCCAAGCAGGGGGCACCCTTGCGGTGAAACTGTTTTTT. Protein sequence: CASSQAGGTLAVKLFF. The chain is built from TRBV4-2 and TRBJ1-4, with 8 bases aligning to TRBD1. The V gene's germline CDR1 is LGHNA and CDR2 YNFKEQ. Germline trimming cut 1 base from V and 11 bases from J; bases unmatched to any gene: 12. The CDR3 contains 16 residues.

The gene calls are TRBV10-2 and TRBJ1-1, with D perhaps matching TRBD1 (5 bases). Germline V lookup: CDR1 WSHSY, CDR2 SAAADI. CDR3 length equals 13 residues. V lost 10 bases, J lost 5 bases, and 17 bases lay in between. CDR3 region: CATLQELWTEAFF. As DNA, the CDR3 is TGCGCCACCCTACAGGAGTTATGGACTGAAGCTTTCTTT.

This clone is a singleton in its sample. This sequence joins TRBV7-2 and TRBJ1-6, with unresolved D. V lost 1 base and J 8 bases, leaving 15 bases between the germline ends. From germline, CDR1 is SGHTA and CDR2 FQGNSA. This CDR3 has 16 amino acids. This CDR3 reads CASSLGPPLWDSPLHF. The CDR3 DNA reads as TGTGCCAGCAGCTTAGGTCCCCCCCTTTGGGATTCACCCCTCCACTTT.

The rearrangement links TRBV4-1 to TRBJ1-1; D may be TRBD1 (6 bases). Per germline, CDR1 MGHRA and CDR2 YSYEKL. The ends were cut back, 1 base at V and 2 bases at J, with 17 bases in the middle. This CDR3 has 17 amino acids. Here the CDR3 DNA reads TGCGCCAGCAGCCAAGCGGTGTGGGGAGGGGGAAACACTGAAGCTTTCTTT. It specifies CASSQAVWGGGNTEAFF.

This clone turned up a few times. V and J are TRBV9 and TRBJ2-5, with 12 bases lining up with TRBD2. The germline CDR1 and CDR2 sequences are SGDLS and YYNGEE. Trimming removed 0 bases from V and 1 base from J; junction bases left unmatched: 4. The CDR3 contains 17 residues. The CDR3 protein is CASSVGASGGVQETQYF. As DNA, the CDR3 is TGTGCCAGCAGCGTAGGGGCTAGCGGGGGGGTCCAAGAGACCCAGTACTTC.

The chain couples TRBV27 to TRBJ2-1; D is ambiguous. V was clipped by 4 bases and J by 10 bases, with 14 bases between them. Germline CDR1 and CDR2: MNHEY and SMNVEV (reference sequence). CDR3 length: 13 residues. The CDR3 protein is CASSWLLSTEQFF. As DNA, the CDR3 is TGTGCCAGCAGTTGGTTGTTGAGTACCGAGCAGTTCTTC.

The V and J genes are TRBV27 and TRBJ2-5; possible D gene TRBD1, 5 bases. The CDR3 runs to 18 residues. Germline assignment: CDR1 MNHEY and CDR2 SMNVEV (reference sequence). V lost 6 bases and J lost 5, with 28 bases in between. The CDR3 nucleotides are TGTGCCAGCAGCCTGACCTCTTTGAGGCTTCGGGCAGGGGAGACCCAGTACTTC. Encoded protein: CASSLTSLRLRAGETQYF.

This rearrangement joins TRBV5-6 to TRBJ2-7, with D possibly TRBD2 on 5 matching bases. From germline, CDR1 is SGHDT and CDR2 YYEEEE. There are 15 residues in the CDR3. The V end was cut by 0 bases, the J end by 3 bases, with 13 bases between. CDR3 DNA sequence: TGTGCCAGCAGCTTGGGGGATGTCCGGGGCTACGAGCAGTACTTC. The encoded protein is CASSLGDVRGYEQYF.